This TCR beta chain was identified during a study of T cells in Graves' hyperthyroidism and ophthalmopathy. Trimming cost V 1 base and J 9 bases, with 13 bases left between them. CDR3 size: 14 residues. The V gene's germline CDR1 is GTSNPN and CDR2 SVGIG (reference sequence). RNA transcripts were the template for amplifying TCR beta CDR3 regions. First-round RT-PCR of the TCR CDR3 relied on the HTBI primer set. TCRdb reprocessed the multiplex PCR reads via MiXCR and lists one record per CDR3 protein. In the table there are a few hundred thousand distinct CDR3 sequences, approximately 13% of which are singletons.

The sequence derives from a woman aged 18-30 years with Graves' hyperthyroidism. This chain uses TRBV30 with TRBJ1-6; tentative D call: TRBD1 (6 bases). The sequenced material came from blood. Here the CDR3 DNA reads TGTGCCTGGAGTGGGGGGGCGCAGGGTTCACCCCTCCACTTT. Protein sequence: CAWSGGAQGSPLHF.